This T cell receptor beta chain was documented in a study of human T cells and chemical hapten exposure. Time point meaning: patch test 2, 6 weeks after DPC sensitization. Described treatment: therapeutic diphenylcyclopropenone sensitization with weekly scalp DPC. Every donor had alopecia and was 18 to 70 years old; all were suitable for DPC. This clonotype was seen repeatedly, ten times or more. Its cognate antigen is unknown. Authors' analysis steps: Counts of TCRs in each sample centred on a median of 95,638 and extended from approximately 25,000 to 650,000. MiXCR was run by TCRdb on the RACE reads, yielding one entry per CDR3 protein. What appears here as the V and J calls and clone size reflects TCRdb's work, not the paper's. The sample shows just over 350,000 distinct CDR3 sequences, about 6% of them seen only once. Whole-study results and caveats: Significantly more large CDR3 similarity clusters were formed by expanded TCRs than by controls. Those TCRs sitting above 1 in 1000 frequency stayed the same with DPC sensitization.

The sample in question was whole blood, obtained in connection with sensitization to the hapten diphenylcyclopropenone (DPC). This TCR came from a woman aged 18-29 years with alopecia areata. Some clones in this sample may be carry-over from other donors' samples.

The CDR3 DNA sequence: TGTGCCAGCAGCCGGGGATTTAACGAAAAACTGTTTTTT. It specifies CASSRGFNEKLFF. The chain uses TRBV28 and TRBJ1-4; D gene unclear. Germline V gene lookup returns CDR1 MDHEN and CDR2 SYDVKM. Between the trimmed V and J ends, which lost 6 bases and 8 bases, there was a span of 13 bases. The CDR3 spans 13 residues.